This T cell receptor (beta chain) was documented in a study of blood T cells in healthy people across ages. There are 13 residues in the CDR3. The V gene's germline CDR1 is MGHDK and CDR2 SYGVNS. Combining a sample-barcoded 5' primer with a J-beta primer mix, a second PCR ran for about 6 to 12 cycles. MiXCR was run by TCRdb on the 5' RACE reads, yielding one entry per CDR3 protein. The table lists some 1.4 million distinct CDR3 sequences, roughly 45% of them singletons. This clonotype was counted a few times. A junction boundary mismatches the germline segment, possibly from a read error. This sequence was found in a woman aged 18-29 years in good health. The sample taken for sequencing was blood. The rearrangement joins TRBV25-1 to TRBJ1-1; 9 positions match TRBD1. The DNA for the CDR3 is TGTGCCAGTAGTGAAAACCCGACAGGGGGAGCTTTCTTT. It specifies CASSENPTGGAFF. Full variable domain (rest looked up from reference TRBV25-1 and TRBJ1-1): EADIYQTPRYLVIGTGKKITLECSQTMGHDKMYWYQQDPGMELHLIHYSYGVNSTEKGDLSSESTVSRIRTEHFPLTLESARPSHTSQYLCASSENPTGGAFFGQGTRLTVV.